The present T cell receptor beta chain was sequenced within a study of CD8 T cells in ankylosing spondylitis. Points from the study as a whole: Seemingly distinctive of ankylosing spondylitis blood was a TCR beta motif formed by eight highly homologous variants. A subset of motif variants has previously been described in the synovial fluid and blood of reactive arthritis. Matched ankylosing spondylitis synovial fluid reportedly showed significant enrichment of disease-linked clones.

The authors made TCR beta libraries by quantitative 5'-RACE with molecular barcodes. TCRdb re-analysed the 5' RACE reads in MiXCR, keeping a single row per CDR3 protein. The repertoire holds approximately 200,000 distinct CDR3 sequences, with 10% to 15% as singletons. Germline V CDR1 and CDR2: DFQATT, SNEGSKA (reference sequence). Germline trimming cut 6 bases from V and 3 bases from J; bases unmatched to any gene: 5. This CDR3 is built from 14 residues. The table lists this clonotype with many counts. Its specificity is not known. V is TRBV20-1 and J is TRBJ2-1; TRBD2 agrees at 10 bases. Sample: blood, either unsorted or a sorted T cell fraction (not recorded which). This receptor was taken from a male donor with ankylosing spondylitis or in good health (not recorded which). CDR3 DNA: TGCAGTGCACCTAGCGGGGGTGACTACAATGAGCAGTTCTTC. It yields the protein CSAPSGGDYNEQFF.